These T cell receptor beta chains were read from a single sample in a study of somatic mutations in cytotoxic T cells in rheumatoid arthritis. Produced via immunoSEQ multiplex PCR; TCRdb's table is partial and in-frame only. Here the sample spans about 36,000 clones, about 84% being singletons. Material: CD8+ T cells sorted from blood. The source of these receptors is a man aged 40-49 years in good health. Both conserved end residues are part of each CDR3. D genes are given only for firm matches. Not every row has a clone size; where given, it reads once, few, many or a size class.

clone_size j_call d_call v_call cdr3_aa cdr3_nt
. TRBJ1-2 TRBD1 TRBV7-9 CASSPEGGRYGYTF TGTGCCAGCAGCCCGGAAGGGGGCAGGTATGGCTACACCTTC
. TRBJ2-1 TRBD2 TRBV7-9 CASNSQLADNEQFF TGTGCCAGCAACTCCCAACTAGCGGACAATGAGCAGTTCTTC
. TRBJ2-1 TRBD2 TRBV7-9 CASSLWSSGWGNEQFF TGTGCCAGCAGCTTATGGTCTAGCGGATGGGGCAATGAGCAGTTCTTC
few TRBJ1-5 TRBD1 TRBV2 CASSRQGASNQPQHF TGTGCCAGCAGCAGACAGGGGGCAAGCAATCAGCCCCAGCATTTT
. TRBJ2-2 . TRBV7-4 CASSPTGDTGELFF TGTGCCAGCAGCCCGACAGGTGACACCGGGGAGCTGTTTTTT
. TRBJ1-4 . TRBV28 CAATGEGKLFF TGTGCCGCAACGGGGGAGGGAAAACTGTTTTTT
. TRBJ2-1 . TRBV30 CAWSVKRSHNEQFF TGTGCCTGGAGTGTAAAACGGAGTCACAATGAGCAGTTCTTC
. TRBJ2-7 . TRBV28 CASGGNMGQLYEQYF TGTGCCAGCGGGGGGAACATGGGACAGTTGTACGAGCAGTACTTC
. TRBJ2-5 TRBD2 TRBV5-1 CASSLDGREYETQYF TGCGCCAGCAGCTTGGACGGGAGGGAATACGAGACCCAGTACTTC
. TRBJ2-1 TRBD2 TRBV4-3 CASSLGASGSNNEQFF TGCGCCAGCAGCCTTGGGGCTAGCGGGAGCAACAATGAGCAGTTCTTC
. TRBJ1-3 . TRBV14 CASSQVGPSGNTIYF TGTGCCAGCAGCCAAGTGGGTCCCTCTGGAAACACCATATATTTT
. TRBJ2-3 TRBD2 TRBV27 CASSLGLAGGSTDTQYF TGTGCCAGCAGTTTAGGGCTAGCGGGAGGTAGCACAGATACGCAGTATTTT
. TRBJ1-5 TRBD1 TRBV5-1 CASSPGQFSNQPQHF TGCGCCAGCAGCCCGGGACAGTTTAGCAATCAGCCCCAGCATTTT
. TRBJ1-2 TRBD1 TRBV27 CASSVKPWTGINGYTF TGTGCCAGCAGCGTAAAACCTTGGACAGGGATTAATGGCTACACCTTC
. TRBJ2-7 TRBD1 TRBV28 CASSDRGRIYEQYF TGTGCCAGCAGCGACAGGGGGCGCATTTACGAGCAGTACTTC